The 9 T cell receptor beta chains in this list originate from one sample, sequenced in a study of T-cell reconstitution after alpha-beta-depleted transplantation in children. Unique molecular identifiers tagged the TCRbeta library. TCRdb processed the PCR reads anew with MiXCR; each CDR3 protein has one entry. The sample carries roughly 500,000 distinct CDR3 sequences, roughly a tenth recorded once. This material consisted of PBMCs, taken before TCRalphabeta/CD19-depleted stem cell transplant. The receptor source for this set is a child aged 2-15 years with inherited bone marrow failure, due to receive a stem cell transplant.

Many counts were recorded for this clonotype. The chain has TRBV28 and TRBJ1-3; D is uncertain. Germline CDR1 reads MDHEN; CDR2 reads SYDVKM. The CDR3 has 16 amino acids. Trimming removed 3 bases from V and 0 bases from J, with 12 bases in between. The chain's CDR3 is CASSFLGLSSGNTIYF. CDR3 DNA: TGTGCCAGCAGTTTCTTAGGCCTGAGCTCTGGAAACACCATATATTTT.

This clonotype was detected a few times. V is TRBV20-1 and J is TRBJ1-5; D uncertain. V gave up 3 bases and J gave up 7 bases, with 16 bases separating them. The CDR3 contains 14 residues. Germline assignment: CDR1 DFQATT and CDR2 SNEGSKA (reference sequence). The CDR3 nucleotides are TGCAGTGCTAGTAACTCCCAAGGGAGACAGCCCCAGCATTTT. This gives the protein CSASNSQGRQPQHF.

This clonotype occurred a few times. V usage is TRBV25-1 and J usage is TRBJ2-6, with TRBD2 identical over 7 bases. This CDR3 has 19 residues. From germline, CDR1 is MGHDK and CDR2 SYGVNS. Trimming removed 5 bases from V and 0 bases from J; junction bases left unmatched: 13. This chain's CDR3 is CASSPEGGDPFSGANVLTF. The DNA of the CDR3 is TGTGCCAGCAGTCCCGAGGGAGGGGACCCATTCTCTGGGGCCAACGTCCTGACTTTC.

With respect to this clonotype: A much larger clone lies one base from this, so it may be a read error. The chain combines TRBV7-2 with TRBJ1-2; no clear D. Trimming left V 1 base short and J 5 bases short, with 14 bases between. CDR3 length: 15 residues. Germline assignment: CDR1 SGHTA and CDR2 FQGNSA. This CDR3 is CASSLVDAPKYGYTF. In DNA, the CDR3 is TGTGCCAGCAGCTTAGTGGACGCCCCAAAATATGGCTACACCTTC.

The chain combines TRBV29-1 with TRBJ2-1; D is tentatively TRBD1 or TRBD2 (5 bases each). Germline V gives CDR1 SQVTM, CDR2 ANQGSEA. CDR3 size: 13 residues. Between the trimmed V and J ends, which lost 8 bases and 8 bases, there was a span of 19 bases. The CDR3 loop is CSPKKGPGDEQFF. The CDR3 DNA follows: TGCAGCCCCAAAAAGGGGCCCGGGGATGAGCAGTTCTTC.

This clonotype came up many times. The chain employs TRBV5-1 and TRBJ1-2; TRBD1 matches at 7 bases. The CDR3 is made up of 15 amino acids. Per germline, CDR1 SGHRS and CDR2 YFSETQ. Losses at the gene ends were 0 bases for V and 4 bases for J; bases not matched to a gene: 6. CDR3 sequence reads: CASSLAGTAAYGYTF. CDR3 nucleotides: TGCGCCAGCAGCTTGGCCGGGACAGCCGCCTATGGCTACACCTTC.

This clonotype was counted at least ten times. The chain's CDR3 is CASSPLSRGDGEQYF. The CDR3 DNA sequence: TGTGCCAGCAGCCCCCTCTCTAGAGGCGACGGCGAGCAGTACTTC. The gene calls are TRBV5-5 and TRBJ2-7, with D hard to call. Trimming stripped 4 bases from V and 6 bases from J, with 20 bases between. The CDR3 has 15 residues. Germline assignment: CDR1 SGHKS and CDR2 YYEKEE (reference sequence).

This clonotype was detected many times. The chain recombines TRBV3-1 with TRBJ2-4; no definite D call. The CDR3 totals 14 residues. CDR1 LGHDT and CDR2 YNNKEL come from the germline V gene (reference sequence). V gave up 7 bases and J gave up 6 bases, with 16 bases separating them. In DNA form, the CDR3 reads TGTGCCAGCAAGGTTCAGGTAATGGGAAACATTCAGTACTTC. Translation gives CASKVQVMGNIQYF.

This clonotype was observed at least ten times. The rearrangement joins TRBV6-1 to TRBJ2-1, with 7 bases fitting TRBD2. From germline, CDR1 is MNHNS and CDR2 SASEGT. The CDR3 has 15 amino acids. The trim removed 6 bases at V and 0 bases at J, leaving 5 bases unmatched. The CDR3 region has the DNA TGTGCCAGCAGCCTACTAGCGATCTCCTACAATGAGCAGTTCTTC. Its protein product is CASSLLAISYNEQFF.